Included here is one TCR beta chain sequence, with context. These data belong to a study of blood T cell repertoires in COVID-19. Study information: The origin of the acute and convalescent COVID-19 samples was the United States, Italy and Spain.

Between the trimmed V and J ends, which lost 0 bases and 8 bases, there was a span of 10 bases. The CDR3 is 13 residues long. Per germline, CDR1 ENHRY and CDR2 SYGVKD. Using immunoSEQ multiplex PCR, the repertoire was profiled, and TCRdb retains in-frame clones only, with some absent. The sample has 300,000 to 350,000 clones, almost 90% seen once. The receptor's source is a woman aged 70-85 years with COVID-19, enrolled during active disease. Source material: peripheral blood. V usage is TRBV10-3 and J usage is TRBJ1-2; D is ambiguous. The CDR3 DNA reads as TGTGCCATCAGTGAGTCTGAGGGCGGGGGCTACACCTTC. Protein sequence: CAISESEGGGYTF.